This T cell receptor (beta chain) was recorded in a study of PD-1 blockade in classical Hodgkin lymphoma. Findings and limits, study-wide: Those starting nivolumab under 1 year post-ASCT were excluded. Newly diagnosed patients had diversity similar to the baseline diversity of complete responders.

Germline assignment: CDR1 MNHEY and CDR2 SMNVEV (reference sequence). V was clipped by 3 bases and J by 5 bases, with 16 bases between them. The CDR3 extends over 15 amino acids. Clones were sequenced by immunoSEQ multiplex PCR, and TCRdb holds only the in-frame ones, with some missing. The data contain about 84,000 clones, roughly nine tenths of them singletons. Concerning this clone itself: Its antigen is not identified.

The patients all showed relapse after autologous stem cell transplantation, while their brentuximab vedotin exposure varied. The input for sequencing was peripheral blood mononuclear cells (PBMCs), taken at baseline. The clonotype comes from a human donor with classical Hodgkin lymphoma. The genes are TRBV27 and TRBJ2-5, with D tentatively TRBD1 or TRBD2 (5 bases each). CDR3: CASSFGASTSETQYF. CDR3 coding DNA: TGTGCCAGCAGTTTCGGGGCTAGCACATCGGAGACCCAGTACTTC.